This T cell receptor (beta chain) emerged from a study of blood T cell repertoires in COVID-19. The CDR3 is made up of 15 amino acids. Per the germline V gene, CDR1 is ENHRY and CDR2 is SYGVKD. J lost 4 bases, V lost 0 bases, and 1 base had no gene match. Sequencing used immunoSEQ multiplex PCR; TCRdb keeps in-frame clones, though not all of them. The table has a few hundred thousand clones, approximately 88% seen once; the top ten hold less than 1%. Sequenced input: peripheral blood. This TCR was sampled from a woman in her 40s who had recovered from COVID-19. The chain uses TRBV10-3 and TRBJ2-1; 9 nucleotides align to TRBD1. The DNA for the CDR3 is TGTGCCATCAGTGAGTCGGGACAGGGTTACAATGAGCAGTTCTTC. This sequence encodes CAISESGQGYNEQFF.